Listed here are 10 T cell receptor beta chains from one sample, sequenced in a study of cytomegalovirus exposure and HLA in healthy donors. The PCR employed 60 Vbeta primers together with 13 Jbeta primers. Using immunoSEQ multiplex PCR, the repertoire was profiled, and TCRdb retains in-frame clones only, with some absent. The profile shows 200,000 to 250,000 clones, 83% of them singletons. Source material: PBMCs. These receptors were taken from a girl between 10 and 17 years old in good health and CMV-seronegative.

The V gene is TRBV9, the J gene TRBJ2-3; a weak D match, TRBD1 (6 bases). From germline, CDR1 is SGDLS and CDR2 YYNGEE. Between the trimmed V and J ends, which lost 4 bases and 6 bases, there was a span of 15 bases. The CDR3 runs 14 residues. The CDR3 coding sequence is TGTGCCAGCAGCAAGACAGGTGACACGGATACGCAGTATTTT. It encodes CASSKTGDTDTQYF.

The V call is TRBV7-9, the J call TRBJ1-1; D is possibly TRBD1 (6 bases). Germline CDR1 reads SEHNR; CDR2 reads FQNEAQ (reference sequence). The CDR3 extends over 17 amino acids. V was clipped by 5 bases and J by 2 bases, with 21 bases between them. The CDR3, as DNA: TGTGCCAGCAGCCCCCCCTTACCCACAGGGCTCAACACTGAAGCTTTCTTT. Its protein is CASSPPLPTGLNTEAFF.

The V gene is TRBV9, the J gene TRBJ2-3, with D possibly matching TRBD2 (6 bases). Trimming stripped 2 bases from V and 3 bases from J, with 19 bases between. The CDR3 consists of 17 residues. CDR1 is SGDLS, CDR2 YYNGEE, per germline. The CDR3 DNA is TGTGCCAGCAGCGTCTCGAGCGGGTTGGTCGAGACAGATACGCAGTATTTT. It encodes CASSVSSGLVETDTQYF.

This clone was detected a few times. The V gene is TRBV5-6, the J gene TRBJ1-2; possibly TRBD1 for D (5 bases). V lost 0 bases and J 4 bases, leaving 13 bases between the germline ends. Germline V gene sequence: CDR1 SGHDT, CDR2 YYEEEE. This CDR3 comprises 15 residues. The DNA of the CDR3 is TGTGCCAGCAGCTTGGTAAGCGGAGGGGCCTATGGCTACACCTTC. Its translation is CASSLVSGGAYGYTF.

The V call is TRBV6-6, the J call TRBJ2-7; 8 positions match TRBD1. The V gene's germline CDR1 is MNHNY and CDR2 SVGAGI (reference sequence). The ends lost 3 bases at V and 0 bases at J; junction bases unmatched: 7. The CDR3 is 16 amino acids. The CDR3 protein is CASSYAPGQASYEQYF. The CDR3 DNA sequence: TGTGCCAGCAGTTATGCTCCGGGACAGGCCTCCTACGAGCAGTACTTC.

In DNA, the CDR3 is TGTGCCAGCAGCTTGGGGCAGGGGGCTTCCTATGGCTACACCTTC. Translating it yields CASSLGQGASYGYTF. The V and J genes are TRBV7-9 and TRBJ1-2, with 8 bases fitting TRBD1. The length of the CDR3 is 15 residues. Germline V CDR1 and CDR2: SEHNR, FQNEAQ (reference sequence). The V and J ends lost 3 bases and 4 bases, in that order; junction bases with no gene match: 7.

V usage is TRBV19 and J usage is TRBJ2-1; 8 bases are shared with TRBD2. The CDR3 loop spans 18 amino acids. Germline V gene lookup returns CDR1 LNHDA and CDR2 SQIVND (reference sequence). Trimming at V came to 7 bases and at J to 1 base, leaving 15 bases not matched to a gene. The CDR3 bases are TGTGCCAGTACAATGGGTACTAGCGGCCTAGGATCCTACAATGAGCAGTTCTTC. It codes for CASTMGTSGLGSYNEQFF.

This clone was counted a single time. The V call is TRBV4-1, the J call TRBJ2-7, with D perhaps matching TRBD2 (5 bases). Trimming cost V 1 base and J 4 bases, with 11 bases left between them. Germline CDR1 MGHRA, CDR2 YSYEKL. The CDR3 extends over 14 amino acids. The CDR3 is CASSQVVGSYEQYF. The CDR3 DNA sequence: TGCGCCAGCAGCCAAGTCGTAGGGAGTTACGAGCAGTACTTC.

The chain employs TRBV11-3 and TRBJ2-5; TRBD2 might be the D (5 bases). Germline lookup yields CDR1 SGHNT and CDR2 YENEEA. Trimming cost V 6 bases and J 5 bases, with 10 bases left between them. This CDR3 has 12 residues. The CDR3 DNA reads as TGTGCCAGCAGTTCGGGCGGGGAGACCCAGTACTTC. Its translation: CASSSGGETQYF.

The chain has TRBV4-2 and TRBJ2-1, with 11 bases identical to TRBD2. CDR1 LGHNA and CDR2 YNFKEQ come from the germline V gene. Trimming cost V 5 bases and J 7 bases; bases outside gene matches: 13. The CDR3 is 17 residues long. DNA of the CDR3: TGTGCCAGCAGCGCTAGCGGGGGGCAATCGGTGGTAAATGAGCAGTTCTTC. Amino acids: CASSASGGQSVVNEQFF.